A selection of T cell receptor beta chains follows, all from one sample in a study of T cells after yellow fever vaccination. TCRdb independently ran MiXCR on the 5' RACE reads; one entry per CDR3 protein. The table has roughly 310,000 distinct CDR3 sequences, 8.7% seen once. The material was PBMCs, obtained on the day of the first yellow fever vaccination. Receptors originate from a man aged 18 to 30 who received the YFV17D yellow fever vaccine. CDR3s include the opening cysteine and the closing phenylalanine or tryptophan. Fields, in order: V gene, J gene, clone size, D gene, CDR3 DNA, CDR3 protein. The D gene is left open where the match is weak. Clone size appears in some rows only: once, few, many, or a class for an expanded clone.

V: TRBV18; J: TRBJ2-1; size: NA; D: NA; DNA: TGTGCCAGCTCACCACAGGCGGGCAATGAGCAGTTCTTC; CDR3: CASSPQAGNEQFF
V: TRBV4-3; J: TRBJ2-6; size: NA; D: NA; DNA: TGCGCCAGCAGCCAAGATCCGGGCCCTGGGGCCAACGTCCTGACTTTC; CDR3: CASSQDPGPGANVLTF
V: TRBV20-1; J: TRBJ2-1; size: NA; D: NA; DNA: TGCAGTGCTAGTGACACTCGGGCACCGTTCTTC; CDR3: CSASDTRAPFF
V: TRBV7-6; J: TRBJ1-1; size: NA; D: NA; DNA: TGTGCCAGCAGCTCCCTGGGGGTTCTTCGGAAGGAAGCTTTCTTT; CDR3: CASSSLGVLRKEAFF
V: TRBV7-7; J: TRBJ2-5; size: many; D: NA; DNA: TGTGCCAGCAGCAACGTCCGAGAGACCCAGTACTTC; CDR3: CASSNVRETQYF
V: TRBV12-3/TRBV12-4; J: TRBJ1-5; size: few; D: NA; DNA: TGTGCCAGCAGTCCTCAGTGGGATCAGCCCCAGCATTTT; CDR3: CASSPQWDQPQHF
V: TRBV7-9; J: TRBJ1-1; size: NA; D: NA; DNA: TGTGCCAGCAGCTTAGGGGGGGCGAGGGATTACACTGAAGCTTTCTTT; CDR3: CASSLGGARDYTEAFF
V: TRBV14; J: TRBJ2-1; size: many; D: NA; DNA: TGTGCCAGCAGCCATCTTAATGAGCAGTTCTTC; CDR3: CASSHLNEQFF
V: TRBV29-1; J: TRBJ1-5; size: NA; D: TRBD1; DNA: TGCAGCGCAGGGGGGGGTAGCAATCAGCCCCAGCATTTT; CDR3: CSAGGGSNQPQHF
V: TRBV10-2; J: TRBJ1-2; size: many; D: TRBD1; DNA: TGCGCCAGCTCCTACGGGACAGGCCGAGCTAACTATGGCTACACCTTC; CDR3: CASSYGTGRANYGYTF
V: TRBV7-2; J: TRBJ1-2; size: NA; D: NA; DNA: TGTGCCAGCAGGAGTTTAGGGGACTATGGCTACACCTTC; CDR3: CASRSLGDYGYTF
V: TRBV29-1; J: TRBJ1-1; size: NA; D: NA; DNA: TGCAGCTCCTCTTTGGGGAACACTGAAGCTTTCTTT; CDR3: CSSSLGNTEAFF
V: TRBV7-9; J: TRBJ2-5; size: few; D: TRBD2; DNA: TGTGCCAGCAGTCCCCTCGGGGCGGGGGGGCAAGAGACCCAGTACTTC; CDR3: CASSPLGAGGQETQYF
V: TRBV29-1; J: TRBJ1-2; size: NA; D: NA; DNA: TGCAGCGTTGAAGGACCCGGGACTAATGGCTACACCTTC; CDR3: CSVEGPGTNGYTF
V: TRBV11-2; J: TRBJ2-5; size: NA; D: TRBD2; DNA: TGTGCCACCTCGGGGGGGCCCCAAGAGACCCAGTACTTC; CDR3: CATSGGPQETQYF
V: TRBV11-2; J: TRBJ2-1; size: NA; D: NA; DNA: TGTGCCAGCAGCTTAGATCCTAGAATCTACAATGAGCAGTTCTTC; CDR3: CASSLDPRIYNEQFF
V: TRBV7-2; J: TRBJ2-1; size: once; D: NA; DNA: TGTGCCAGCAGCTTAAGGGCCCTTGAGCAGTTCTTC; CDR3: CASSLRALEQFF
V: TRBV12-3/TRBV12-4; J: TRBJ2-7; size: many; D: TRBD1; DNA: TGTGCCAGCAGTCCAGGGACAGGGAGCGAGCAGTACTTC; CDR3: CASSPGTGSEQYF
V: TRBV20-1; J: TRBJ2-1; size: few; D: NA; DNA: TGCAGTGCTACCGAGGGTGATGAAAACTGGGGCTACAATGAGCAGTTCTTC; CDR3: CSATEGDENWGYNEQFF
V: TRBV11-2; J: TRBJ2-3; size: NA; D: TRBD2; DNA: TGTGCCAGCAGCTTCTCGCGGACTAGCGGGGGGAATACGCAGTATTTT; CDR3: CASSFSRTSGGNTQYF
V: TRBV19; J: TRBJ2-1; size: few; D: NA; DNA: TGTGCCAGTAGTATGCGCCTTTTCAATGAGCAGTTCTTC; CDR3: CASSMRLFNEQFF
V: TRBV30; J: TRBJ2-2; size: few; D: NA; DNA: TGTGCCTGGAGTGTACCCAGGGGACCGAACACCGGGGAGCTGTTTTTT; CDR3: CAWSVPRGPNTGELFF
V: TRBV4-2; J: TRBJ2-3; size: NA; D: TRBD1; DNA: TGTGCCAGCAGCCAAGGGCCGGGACAGACAGATACGCAGTATTTT; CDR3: CASSQGPGQTDTQYF
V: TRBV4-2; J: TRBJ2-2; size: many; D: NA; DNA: TGTGCCAGCAGCCAACCCGAGGGTTATAACACCGGGGAGCTGTTTTTT; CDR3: CASSQPEGYNTGELFF
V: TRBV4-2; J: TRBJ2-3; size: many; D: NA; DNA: TGTGCCAGCAGCCAAGAAGGGCGTGAGATTGCGCAGTATTTT; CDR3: CASSQEGREIAQYF
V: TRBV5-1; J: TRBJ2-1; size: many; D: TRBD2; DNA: TGCGCCAGCAGCCCGGCGACTAGCGGCAATGAGCAGTTCTTC; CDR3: CASSPATSGNEQFF
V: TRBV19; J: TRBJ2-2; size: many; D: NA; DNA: TGTGCCAGTAGTGGGGTAGGGGGCACCGGGGAGCTGTTTTTT; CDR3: CASSGVGGTGELFF
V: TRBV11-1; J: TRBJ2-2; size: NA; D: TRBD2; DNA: TGTGCCAGCAGCTTAGCGGGGACTAGCGGCCCGAACACCGGGGAGCTGTTTTTT; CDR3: CASSLAGTSGPNTGELFF
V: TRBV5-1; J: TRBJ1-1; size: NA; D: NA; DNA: TGCGCCAGCAGCCCTGGTACCTTCGGCACTGAAGCTTTCTTT; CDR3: CASSPGTFGTEAFF
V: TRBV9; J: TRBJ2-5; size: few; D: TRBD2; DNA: TGTGCCAGCAGCGTAGACGGGGGGGCCCGAGAGACCCAGTACTTC; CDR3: CASSVDGGARETQYF
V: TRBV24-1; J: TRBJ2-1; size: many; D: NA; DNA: TGTGCCACCACTGGGGGGAAAAACTACAATGAGCAGTTCTTC; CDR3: CATTGGKNYNEQFF
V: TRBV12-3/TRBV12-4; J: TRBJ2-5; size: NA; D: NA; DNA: TGTGCCAGCAGTTCCCAGGGAGGGGGGGCGGCCCAGTACTTC; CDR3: CASSSQGGGAAQYF
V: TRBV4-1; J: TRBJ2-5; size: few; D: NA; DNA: TGCGCCAGCAGCCAAGTAACGCAGGGAGACGAGACCCAGTACTTC; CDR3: CASSQVTQGDETQYF
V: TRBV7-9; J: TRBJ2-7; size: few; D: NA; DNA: TGTGCCAGCAGCTTAGCGCCCTCCGAGGGGTACGAGCAGTACTTC; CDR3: CASSLAPSEGYEQYF
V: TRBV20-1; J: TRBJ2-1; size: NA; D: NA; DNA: TGCAGTGCTTTGGCCCCGCAGGGCTATGGCGATGAGCAGTTCTTC; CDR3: CSALAPQGYGDEQFF
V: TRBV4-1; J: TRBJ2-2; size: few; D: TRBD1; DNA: TGCGCCAGCAGCCTCCCCCCATGGGGACAGGGGGACACCGGGGAGCTGTTTTTT; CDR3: CASSLPPWGQGDTGELFF
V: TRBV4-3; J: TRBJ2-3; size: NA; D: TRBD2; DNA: TGCGCCAGCAGCCAAGCATCAGCGGGGGATCCGGGAGATACGCAGTATTTT; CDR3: CASSQASAGDPGDTQYF
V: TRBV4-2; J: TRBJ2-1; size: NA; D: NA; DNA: TGTGCCAGCAGCCAAGGGACTGGCCCCGAAGACGAGCAGTTCTTC; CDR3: CASSQGTGPEDEQFF
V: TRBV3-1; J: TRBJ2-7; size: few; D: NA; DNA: TGTGCCAGCAGCCGAAGCGGTGGGCTTTACGAGCAGTACTTC; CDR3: CASSRSGGLYEQYF
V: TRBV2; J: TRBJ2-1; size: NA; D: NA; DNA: TGTGCCAGCATAGGGGGGGGTAATGAGCAGTTCTTC; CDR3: CASIGGGNEQFF
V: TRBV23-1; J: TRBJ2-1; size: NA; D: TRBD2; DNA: TGCGCCAGCAAGTTAGCGGGGGCCGACAATGAGCAGTTCTTC; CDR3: CASKLAGADNEQFF
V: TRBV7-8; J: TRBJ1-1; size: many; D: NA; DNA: TGTGCCAGCAGCTTAGCAAGGCTCCAAGGAGGGGCTTTCTTT; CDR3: CASSLARLQGGAFF
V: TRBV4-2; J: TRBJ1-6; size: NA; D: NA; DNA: TGTGCCAGCAGCCAAGCCCAGGGATCCTATAATTCACCCCTCCACTTT; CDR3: CASSQAQGSYNSPLHF
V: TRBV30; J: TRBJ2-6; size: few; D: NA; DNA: TGTGCCTGGACGCGGACAGCTGGGGCCAACGTCCTGACTTTC; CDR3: CAWTRTAGANVLTF
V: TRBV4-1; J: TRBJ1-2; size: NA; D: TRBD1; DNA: TGCGCCAGCAGCGATTTGACAGGGGACCCTGGCTACACCTTC; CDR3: CASSDLTGDPGYTF
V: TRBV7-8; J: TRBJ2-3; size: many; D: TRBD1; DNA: TGTGCCAGCAGTCTATTCCGGGACAGGGGCACAGATACGCAGTATTTT; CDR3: CASSLFRDRGTDTQYF
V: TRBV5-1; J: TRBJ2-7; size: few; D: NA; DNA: TGCGCCAGCAGCTTGGAAGACTACGAGCAGTACTTC; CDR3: CASSLEDYEQYF
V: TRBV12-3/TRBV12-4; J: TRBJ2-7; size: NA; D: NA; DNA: TGTGCCAGCAGTTTTTTGAGGTCCTACGAGCAGTACTTC; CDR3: CASSFLRSYEQYF
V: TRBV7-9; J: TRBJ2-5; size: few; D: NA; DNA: TGTGCCAGCAGCTTAGCCTACAGGGCAGGAAGGGAGACCCAGTACTTC; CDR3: CASSLAYRAGRETQYF
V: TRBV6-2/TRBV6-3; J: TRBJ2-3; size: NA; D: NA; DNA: TGTGCCAGCAGTTACTCGGGTAATACGCAGTATTTT; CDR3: CASSYSGNTQYF